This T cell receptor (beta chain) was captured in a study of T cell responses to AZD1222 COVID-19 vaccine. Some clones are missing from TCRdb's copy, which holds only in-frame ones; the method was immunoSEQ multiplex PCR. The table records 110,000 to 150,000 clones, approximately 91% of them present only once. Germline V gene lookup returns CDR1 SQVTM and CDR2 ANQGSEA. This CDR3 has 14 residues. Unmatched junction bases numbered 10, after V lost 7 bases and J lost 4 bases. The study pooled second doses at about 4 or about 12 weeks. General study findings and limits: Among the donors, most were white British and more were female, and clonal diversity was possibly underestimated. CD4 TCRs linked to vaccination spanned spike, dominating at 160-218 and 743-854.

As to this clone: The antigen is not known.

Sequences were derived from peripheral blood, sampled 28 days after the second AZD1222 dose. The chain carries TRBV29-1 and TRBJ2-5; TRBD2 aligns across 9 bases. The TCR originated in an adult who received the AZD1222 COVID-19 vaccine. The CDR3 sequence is CSAYGGGAGETQYF. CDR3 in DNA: TGCAGCGCCTATGGCGGGGGGGCGGGAGAGACCCAGTACTTC.